Listed below are T cell receptor beta chains from one sample, sequenced in a study of T-cell reconstitution after alpha-beta-depleted transplantation in children. TCRdb reprocessed the PCR reads via MiXCR and lists one record per CDR3 protein. The top ten clones hold roughly 40% of a sample with 300,000 to 400,000 distinct CDR3 sequences, around 15% of them seen once. Sequenced here: PBMCs, mostly from graft donor cells, sampled 360 days after TCRalphabeta/CD19-depleted stem cell transplant. These TCRs come from a male patient aged 2 to 9 who had a stem cell transplant for acute lymphoblastic leukemia, so the T cells may come from the graft donor. Each CDR3 is given with its conserved first and last residue. A D gene is named only where the DNA matches it firmly. Clone size, where shown, is once, few, many, or a class for clones that have expanded.

abundance: many
d_gene: TRBD2
j_gene: TRBJ2-7
v_gene: TRBV28
CDR3aa: CASSSLTSGSSSYEQYF

abundance: few
d_gene: .
j_gene: TRBJ2-4
v_gene: TRBV20-1
CDR3aa: CSAPIRGYLNIQYF

abundance: few
d_gene: .
j_gene: TRBJ1-5
v_gene: TRBV30
CDR3aa: CAWGPRSNQPQHF

abundance: few
d_gene: .
j_gene: TRBJ2-7
v_gene: TRBV6-2/TRBV6-3
CDR3aa: CAVAGYSPYEQYF

abundance: .
d_gene: .
j_gene: TRBJ2-3
v_gene: TRBV6-1
CDR3aa: CASSEAWLALTDTQYF

abundance: .
d_gene: .
j_gene: TRBJ1-2
v_gene: TRBV4-2
CDR3aa: CASSQDQGQSYGYTF

abundance: .
d_gene: .
j_gene: TRBJ1-2
v_gene: TRBV29-1
CDR3aa: CSVEDPYSAGYTF

abundance: .
d_gene: .
j_gene: TRBJ2-5
v_gene: TRBV6-5
CDR3aa: CASSYSKKETQYF

abundance: many
d_gene: .
j_gene: TRBJ2-7
v_gene: TRBV10-3
CDR3aa: CAISTAQGAYEQYF

abundance: many
d_gene: TRBD1
j_gene: TRBJ2-7
v_gene: TRBV20-1
CDR3aa: CSARPGQGERLAARYEQYF

abundance: many
d_gene: .
j_gene: TRBJ2-7
v_gene: TRBV7-2
CDR3aa: CASSLLGLGEQYF

abundance: many
d_gene: .
j_gene: TRBJ1-6
v_gene: TRBV7-7
CDR3aa: CASSLVEGSPLHF

abundance: .
d_gene: .
j_gene: TRBJ1-1
v_gene: TRBV29-1
CDR3aa: CSVGGGSGTEAFF

abundance: few
d_gene: .
j_gene: TRBJ2-3
v_gene: TRBV10-3
CDR3aa: CAISESAVDTQYF

abundance: .
d_gene: TRBD2
j_gene: TRBJ2-1
v_gene: TRBV11-2
CDR3aa: CASSFRVSGRAGNEQFF

abundance: .
d_gene: .
j_gene: TRBJ1-6
v_gene: TRBV6-1
CDR3aa: CASRLSGFRYNSPLHF

abundance: .
d_gene: .
j_gene: TRBJ2-1
v_gene: TRBV5-6
CDR3aa: CASSLDVTTYNEQFF

abundance: .
d_gene: .
j_gene: TRBJ2-7
v_gene: TRBV13
CDR3aa: CASSSGPDLYERYF

abundance: few
d_gene: TRBD1
j_gene: TRBJ2-1
v_gene: TRBV5-1
CDR3aa: CASSSRGQGHEQFF

abundance: .
d_gene: TRBD2
j_gene: TRBJ2-1
v_gene: TRBV28
CDR3aa: CASSLRASGGNNEQFF

abundance: .
d_gene: .
j_gene: TRBJ2-7
v_gene: TRBV10-3
CDR3aa: CAISESMGGNPGEQYF

abundance: many
d_gene: TRBD2
j_gene: TRBJ2-3
v_gene: TRBV24-1
CDR3aa: CATSDSSMVAGSTDTQYF

abundance: .
d_gene: TRBD1
j_gene: TRBJ2-1
v_gene: TRBV6-5
CDR3aa: CASSYGDRGGNEQFF

abundance: .
d_gene: TRBD1
j_gene: TRBJ2-5
v_gene: TRBV29-1
CDR3aa: CSVQGAEETQYF

abundance: few
d_gene: .
j_gene: TRBJ2-5
v_gene: TRBV6-6
CDR3aa: CASTSQETQYF

abundance: many
d_gene: .
j_gene: TRBJ2-5
v_gene: TRBV12-3/TRBV12-4
CDR3aa: CASSFGGVQETQYF

abundance: few
d_gene: TRBD1
j_gene: TRBJ1-1
v_gene: TRBV27
CDR3aa: CASKRVAGTDAFF

abundance: few
d_gene: .
j_gene: TRBJ1-2
v_gene: TRBV27
CDR3aa: CASSPAGPVWPNYGYTF

abundance: .
d_gene: TRBD2
j_gene: TRBJ2-5
v_gene: TRBV10-3
CDR3aa: CAISESAGAGETQYF

abundance: .
d_gene: TRBD1
j_gene: TRBJ2-5
v_gene: TRBV29-1
CDR3aa: CSVEDPKGAEEETQYF

abundance: .
d_gene: .
j_gene: TRBJ2-3
v_gene: TRBV6-5
CDR3aa: CASSYVGLAGGDTQYF

abundance: many
d_gene: TRBD2
j_gene: TRBJ2-3
v_gene: TRBV5-5
CDR3aa: CASSISGRGTDTQYF

abundance: .
d_gene: .
j_gene: TRBJ2-5
v_gene: TRBV5-4
CDR3aa: CASSLRETGETQYF

abundance: few
d_gene: .
j_gene: TRBJ2-5
v_gene: TRBV2
CDR3aa: CASSRETQYF

abundance: few
d_gene: TRBD2
j_gene: TRBJ2-1
v_gene: TRBV6-4
CDR3aa: CASSALEGGLAGGSEQFF

abundance: .
d_gene: TRBD2
j_gene: TRBJ2-7
v_gene: TRBV7-9
CDR3aa: CASSPTSGKSSYEQYF

abundance: few
d_gene: .
j_gene: TRBJ2-1
v_gene: TRBV10-3
CDR3aa: CAITLDTTYNEQFF

abundance: .
d_gene: .
j_gene: TRBJ2-2
v_gene: TRBV5-1
CDR3aa: CASSFGQGGTGELFF

abundance: .
d_gene: .
j_gene: TRBJ2-1
v_gene: TRBV6-2/TRBV6-3
CDR3aa: CASSYSADEQFF

abundance: few
d_gene: TRBD2
j_gene: TRBJ2-1
v_gene: TRBV5-1
CDR3aa: CASSLASGSMYEQFF

abundance: .
d_gene: .
j_gene: TRBJ1-1
v_gene: TRBV4-2
CDR3aa: CASSQDPTALNTEAFF

abundance: few
d_gene: .
j_gene: TRBJ2-7
v_gene: TRBV30
CDR3aa: CAFRGRGGSEQYF